The sequence of this TCR beta chain was determined in a study of T cell repertoires in cytomegalovirus infection. V was clipped by 5 bases and J by 0 bases; unmatched bases: 2. The CDR3 has 17 residues. Each CDR3 protein gets one entry after TCRdb re-called the reads with MiXCR. This sample carries hundreds of thousands of distinct CDR3 sequences, 30% to 40% of them seen once, and the ten largest clones take roughly 17%. The table lists this clonotype with a few counts. As yet, its antigen is unknown. The chain links TRBV12-3 or TRBV12-4 to TRBJ2-2, with TRBD2 matching 14 bases. This clonotype was obtained from a human donor in good health (CMV status not recorded). Some clones in this sample may be carry-over from other donors' samples. Sequenced here: cultured PBMCs, sampled from culture after CMV antigen stimulation. The CDR3 loop is CASSGLAGGANTGELFF. The DNA for the CDR3 is TGTGCCAGCAGTGGACTAGCGGGAGGCGCGAACACCGGGGAGCTGTTTTTT.